Here is one T cell receptor beta chain with its context. The antigen is not known. Some clones are missing from TCRdb's copy, which holds only in-frame ones; the method was immunoSEQ multiplex PCR. The sample contains some 10,000 clones, 90% to 95% of which appear only once. These data belong to a study of chemoradiotherapy in HPV16-positive cancers. Turning to the study itself: Candidate HPV-specific T-cell clones and common TCR motifs came from functional assays in a couple of HPV16-positive patients.

Regarding the study as a whole: Functional assays defining HPV-specific T cells used only a couple of HPV16-positive patients. Candidate HPV-specific clones and E7-related TCR motifs grew in tumor during treatment.

Trimming removed 6 bases from V and 5 bases from J; junction bases left unmatched: 6. The CDR3 is made up of 13 amino acids. Germline V gene sequence: CDR1 MNHNY, CDR2 SVGAGI (reference sequence). The rearrangement links TRBV6-6 to TRBJ1-1; TRBD1 agrees at 7 bases. The starting material was blood, obtained from a patient who underwent chemoradiotherapy. This receptor was identified in a human donor with HPV-associated anogenital cancer. CDR3 protein: CASRVTGWTEAFF. CDR3 DNA sequence: TGTGCCAGCAGAGTGACAGGGTGGACTGAAGCTTTCTTT.